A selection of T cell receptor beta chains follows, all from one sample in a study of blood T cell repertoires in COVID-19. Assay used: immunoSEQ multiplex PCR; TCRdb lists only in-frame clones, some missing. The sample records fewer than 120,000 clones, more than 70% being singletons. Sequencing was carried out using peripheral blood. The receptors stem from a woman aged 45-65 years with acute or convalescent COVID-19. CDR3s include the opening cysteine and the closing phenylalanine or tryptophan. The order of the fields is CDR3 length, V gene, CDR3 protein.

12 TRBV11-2 CASSILVDEQFF
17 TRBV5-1 CASSFPSGLAGFSEQFF
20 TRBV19 CASSGGQGAGRSPYQETQYF
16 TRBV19 CASNPGGASSGNTIYF
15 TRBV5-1 CASSHTAGFTDTQYF
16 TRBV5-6 CASSLFRASGTYEQYF
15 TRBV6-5 CASSYTSGSFYEQYF
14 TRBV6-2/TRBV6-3 CASSYNRGRSEAFF
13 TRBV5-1 CASSLRDSYEQYF
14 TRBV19 CASSSPTWAQPQHF
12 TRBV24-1 CATEGQGDEQYF
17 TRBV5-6 CASSLDRGLISSYEQYF
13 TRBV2 CASSEEYATEAFF
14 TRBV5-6 CASGEAHSNTEAFF
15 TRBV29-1 CSVKAGQGNNQPQHF
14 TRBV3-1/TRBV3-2 CASSPRGGQETQYF
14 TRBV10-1 CASSLDSVQETQYF
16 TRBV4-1 CASSQDPSGAQREQYF
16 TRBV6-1 CASSEGTRISYNEQFF
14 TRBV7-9 CASSLSGRQTIGYF
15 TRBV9 CASSVAGTAQETQYF
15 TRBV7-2 CASSLAGLVLETQYF
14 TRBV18 CASSPPAHAYGYTF
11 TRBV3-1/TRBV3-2 CASSGMAEAFF
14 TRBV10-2 CASRGQGVRDTQYF
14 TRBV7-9 CASSLEGALTEAFF
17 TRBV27 CASSLSGTSFSTGELFF
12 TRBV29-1 CSVEGQTKTQYF
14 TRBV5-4 CASSPGQGVYEQYF
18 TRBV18 CASSPPPYDRLRDNEQFF
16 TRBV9 CASSGRGLAGTDTQYF